Each of the 24 T cell receptor beta chains below was sequenced from the same sample in a study of tumor-infiltrating lymphocytes in primary liver carcinoma. The tissue used was unsorted bulk material of roughly 17-32 mg. RNA and DNA were co-extracted from it with the AllPrep DNA/RNA mini kit. cDNA specific to TCR beta was made from 500 ng of total RNA, with a constant-region primer employed for priming. Construction of TCR beta libraries relied on three successive nested multiplex PCR rounds employing slightly modified ARM-PCR. Investigators reported that the first two PCR rounds, at 10 cycles each, used TRBV1-TRBV30 forward primers with a C-beta reverse primer. TCRdb passed the multiplex PCR reads through MiXCR, listing each CDR3 protein once. This table holds around 120,000 distinct CDR3 sequences, about two thirds found once. The sample was tumor-adjacent normal liver tissue. The receptors were sampled from a woman in her sixties with primary liver carcinoma and hepatitis B virus infection.

For this clonotype: The CDR3 does not close with the conserved phenylalanine or tryptophan, likely indicating a read error. V usage is TRBV29-1 and J usage is TRBJ2-5; 8 bases match TRBD2. Per germline, CDR1 SQVTM and CDR2 ANQGSEA. V lost 2 bases and J lost 5; bases outside the gene matches: 4. The CDR3 covers 13 residues. The DNA for the CDR3 is TGCAGCGTTGAACGAATAGCGGGGGAGACCCAGTACTTA. It codes for CSVERIAGETQYL.

This clonotype was counted ten times or more. The chain carries TRBV5-1 and TRBJ2-7; D might be TRBD1 (6 bases). There are 12 residues in the CDR3. V dropped 4 bases and J dropped 7 bases, with 12 bases sitting between them. The germline V gene encodes CDR1 SGHRS and CDR2 YFSETQ. The CDR3 sequence is CASSVTGLEQYF. CDR3 in DNA: TGCGCCAGCAGCGTCACAGGGTTGGAGCAGTACTTC.

This clonotype was detected many times. This sequence joins TRBV29-1 and TRBJ1-2; D uncertain. The CDR3 has 14 amino acids. Germline loops: CDR1 SQVTM, CDR2 ANQGSEA. Trimming shortened V by 5 bases and J by 4 bases, and 17 bases separated the two germline ends. CDR3 residues: CSVFTVRLGYGYTF. CDR3 in DNA: TGCAGCGTTTTTACAGTTCGTCTCGGCTATGGCTACACCTTC.

The rearrangement joins TRBV6-1 to TRBJ2-1, with 7 bases identical to TRBD2. The CDR3 covers 14 residues. V lost 8 bases and J lost 7; bases outside the gene matches: 11. Germline loops: CDR1 MNHNS, CDR2 SASEGT. CDR3 protein: CASPGEGGLNEQFF. CDR3 bases: TGTGCCAGCCCTGGAGAGGGAGGGCTGAATGAGCAGTTCTTC.

Notes on this clonotype: Compared with germline, one end of the junction differs, possibly owing to a read error. This sequence joins TRBV6-5 and TRBJ1-2; perhaps TRBD1 as D (5 bases). Germline V lookup: CDR1 MNHEY, CDR2 SVGAGI. This CDR3 is 14 amino acids long. The CDR3 region is CARSSQGGSYGYTF. Written as DNA, the CDR3 is TGTGCCAGGAGTTCCCAGGGAGGGAGCTACGGCTACACCTTC.

By share of the sample, this clonotype is medium-sized. The chain uses TRBV6-1 and TRBJ1-1; D uncertain. The length of the CDR3 is 13 residues. Trimming pared 4 bases from V and 1 base from J, leaving 7 bases between. Germline CDR1 reads MNHNS; CDR2 reads SASEGT. CDR3 DNA: TGTGCCAGCAGTGCCGGGGAGAACACTGAAGCTTTCTTT. It encodes CASSAGENTEAFF.

A remark on this clonotype: The germline gene is not matched at one end of the junction; a read error may be the cause. V is TRBV11-2 and J is TRBJ2-3; TRBD2 matches 11 bases. The germline gives CDR1 SGHAT, CDR2 FQNNGV. The CDR3 spans 15 residues. CDR3 sequence reads: CGSSPGLAGPDTQYF. In DNA, the CDR3 is TGTGGCAGCAGTCCTGGACTAGCGGGCCCAGATACACAGTATTTT.

As regards this clonotype: A much larger clone lies a single base off, so this may be a read error. The chain links TRBV7-9 to TRBJ1-1; 8 bases match TRBD1. The CDR3 runs 17 residues. The germline gives CDR1 SEHNR, CDR2 FQNEAQ (reference sequence). The CDR3 coding sequence is TGTGCCAGCAGGCCTCAGGGGGCTCTTTTCCCGGGCACTGAAACTTTCTTT. It specifies CASRPQGALFPGTETFF.

On this clonotype itself: Since the CDR3 does not end with the conserved phenylalanine or tryptophan, this likely comes from a read error. Here the CDR3 reads CASSLRRGSTQYL. In nucleotides, the CDR3 is TGTGCAAGCAGCCTGCGACGGGGGAGTACGCAGTATTTA. The genes are TRBV11-2 and TRBJ2-3, with D maybe TRBD2 (6 bases). This CDR3 contains 13 residues. Germline CDR1 and CDR2: SGHAT and FQNNGV.

Notes on this clonotype: A much larger clone is a single base away; this may be a read error. The rearrangement links TRBV5-1 to TRBJ1-4; no reliable D call. The germline V gene encodes CDR1 SGHRS and CDR2 YFSETQ. The CDR3 is made up of 14 amino acids. The V gene lost 6 bases and the J gene lost 7 bases, with 16 bases spanning the gap. CDR3 DNA: TGCGCCAGCAACTCAAATGGAGGTTCTGAAAAACTGTTTTTT. Protein product: CASNSNGGSEKLFF.

Comment on this clonotype: Because it lacks the conserved phenylalanine or tryptophan at the end, this CDR3 is likely a read error. Because the CDR3's place on the DNA is in doubt, the DNA is left out and the CDR3 is given as listed by TCRdb. J is TRBJ2-7 and V is TRBV11-2; the table's TRBD2 call for D was not verified on the DNA. The CDR3 has 11 residues if both end residues are counted. Germline assignment: CDR1 SGHAT and CDR2 FQNNGV. CDR3 protein: CASRSPSSLEY.

Details on this clonotype: A much more abundant neighbour one base away suggests this may be a read error. This sequence joins TRBV30 and TRBJ1-5; tentative D call: TRBD1 (5 bases). Germline V lookup: CDR1 GTSNPN, CDR2 SVGIG (reference sequence). Deletions cut 3 bases from V and 2 bases from J, with 17 bases between. CDR3 size: 16 residues. In DNA form, the CDR3 reads TGTGCCTGGAGCCTGTGGGGGATTGTCGGCAATCAGCCCCAGCATTTT. This gives the protein CAWSLWGIVGNQPQHF.

As for this clonotype: A read error may explain this, as a much larger clone is one base away. The V call is TRBV6-5, the J call TRBJ1-2, with 7 bases matching TRBD1. Germline V gene sequence: CDR1 MNHEY, CDR2 SVGAGI. There are 13 residues in the CDR3. V shed 6 bases and J 9 bases; nucleotides not matched to a gene: 10. CDR3 in DNA: TGTGCCAGCAGGAAAGGGATAGGGGGCAGCTACACCTTC. Its protein is CASRKGIGGSYTF.

Details on this clonotype: The junction and the germline gene differ at one end; a read error may be behind it. CDR3 residues: CASSQDSRVTGADVLTF. DNA of the CDR3: TGCGCTAGCAGCCAAGACTCCAGGGTCACTGGGGCCGACGTCCTGACTTTC. The gene calls are TRBV4-1 and TRBJ2-6, with D tentatively TRBD1 (5 bases). The CDR3 runs 17 residues. Germline assignment: CDR1 MGHRA and CDR2 YSYEKL.

In the case of this clonotype: One junction end does not reproduce the germline sequence, and a read error may be involved. The genes are TRBV11-1 and TRBJ2-7; D unclear. The CDR3 runs 13 residues. In germline, CDR1 is SGHAT, CDR2 FQDESV (reference sequence). CDR3 nucleotide sequence: TGTGCCAGCAGCTTAGATATGTCATACGAGCAGTGCTTC. It yields the protein CASSLDMSYEQCF. Full variable domain (missing parts from reference TRBV11-1 and TRBJ2-7): EAEVAQSPRYKITEKSQAVAFWCDPISGHATLYWYRQILGQGPELLVQFQDESVVDDSQLPKDRFSAERLKGVDSTLKIQPAELGDSAMYLCASSLDMSYEQCFGPGTRLTVT.

In its sample, this clonotype was seen once. The germline gene is not matched at one end of the junction; a read error may be the cause. The chain joins TRBV11-3 to TRBJ2-2; D may be TRBD2 (5 bases). Germline values: CDR1 SGHNT, CDR2 YENEEA. The CDR3 loop spans 14 amino acids. The DNA of the CDR3 is TGTGCCAGCGGCTTCGAGAGTAACACCGGGGAGCAGTTTTTT. As protein: CASGFESNTGEQFF.

This clonotype is medium-sized in the sample. The CDR3 sequence is CASSYFSVSYAAPVIGYGYTF. DNA for the CDR3: TGTGCCAGCAGTTACTTTTCAGTTAGCTACGCGGCCCCCGTAATAGGCTATGGCTACACCTTC. This chain uses TRBV6-5 with TRBJ1-2; D gene uncertain. V was pared by 1 base and J by 4 bases, with 31 bases between. Germline V gene sequence: CDR1 MNHEY, CDR2 SVGAGI. The CDR3 is 21 residues long.

This clonotype was observed at least ten times. CDR3 amino acids: CASRSLGARANEKLFF. The CDR3 bases are TGTGCCAGCAGGTCCTTAGGGGCACGTGCTAATGAAAAACTGTTTTTT. J is TRBJ1-4 and V is TRBV28; perhaps TRBD1 as D (5 bases). The CDR3 is made up of 16 amino acids. Germline V gene sequence: CDR1 MDHEN, CDR2 SYDVKM. Between the trimmed V and J ends, which lost 6 bases and 3 bases, there was a span of 17 bases.

The chain combines TRBV29-1 with TRBJ2-5; D remains unclear. In germline, CDR1 is SQVTM, CDR2 ANQGSEA. The CDR3 spans 14 residues. The V gene lost 4 bases and the J gene lost 7 bases, with 19 bases spanning the gap. The CDR3: CSVGSFDGLGTQYF. CDR3 in DNA: TGCAGCGTTGGCTCATTCGATGGGTTGGGGACCCAGTACTTC.

This clonotype has just one count. The conserved final phenylalanine or tryptophan is absent from the CDR3, which likely points to a read error. The limits of the CDR3 on the DNA are not certain, so only TCRdb's listed CDR3 is given. V and J are TRBV5-5 and TRBJ2-2; the D segment call TRBD1 is taken from the table without a DNA check. 15 amino acids form the CDR3, both terminal residues included. CDR1 is SGHKS, CDR2 YYEKEE, per germline (reference sequence). CDR3 loop: CASSLSVQGTGELFL.

There are many counts of this clonotype. This chain connects TRBV11-3 to TRBJ2-5; 14 bases fit TRBD2. Germline CDR1 reads SGHNT; CDR2 reads YENEEA. Trimming at V came to 3 bases and at J to 5 bases, leaving 8 bases not matched to a gene. This CDR3 comprises 17 residues. The CDR3 nucleotides read TGTGCCAGCAGCTTTGGGACTAGCGGGAGTCCTTTGGAGACCCAGTACTTC. It translates to CASSFGTSGSPLETQYF.

Worth noting for this clonotype: The junction departs from germline at one end; a sequencing error may be responsible. The V gene is TRBV29-1, the J gene TRBJ2-3; no definite D call. Germline V gene sequence: CDR1 SQVTM, CDR2 ANQGSEA. The CDR3 runs 15 residues. DNA of the CDR3: TGCAGCGTTCCATTAGGGATGTATGGCGCAGATACGCAGTACTTT. As protein: CSVPLGMYGADTQYF.

Note on this clonotype: Since no conserved phenylalanine or tryptophan closes the CDR3, a read error is the likely cause. Because the CDR3's place on the DNA is in doubt, the DNA is left out and the CDR3 is given as listed by TCRdb. This chain uses TRBV6-5 with TRBJ1-1; the D segment call TRBD1 is taken from the table without a DNA check. CDR1 MNHEY and CDR2 SVGAGI come from the germline V gene. Counting both end residues, the CDR3 totals 13 amino acids. The CDR3 loop is CASSYGGGSRVII.

The chain joins TRBV29-1 to TRBJ1-1; D unclear. Looked up from germline, CDR1 is SQVTM and CDR2 is ANQGSEA. V lost 1 base to trimming and J lost 11 bases, with 14 bases between them. The CDR3 has 12 residues. The CDR3: CSVEGMGYEAFF. In nucleotides, the CDR3 is TGCAGCGTTGAAGGGATGGGGTATGAGGCTTTCTTT.